This TCR beta chain is from a study of blood T cells in healthy people across ages. General study results and limits: Using unsorted PBMCs precluded a conclusive naive versus antigen-experienced comparison. Older age went with lower TCR beta diversity per million T cells, in a roughly linear way.

Next came a second PCR, run for about 7 to 12 cycles, which used a sample-barcoded 5' primer along with a J-beta primer mix. TCRdb re-derived calls from the 5' RACE reads in MiXCR, one entry per CDR3 protein. Here the sample spans over a million distinct CDR3 sequences, 42% being singletons. Of note for this clonotype: Its cognate antigen is unknown.

The sequencing input was blood. The sequence was collected from a woman aged 18 to 35 in good health.

CDR3 amino acids: CASSPLGNIGDTQYF. The DNA for the CDR3 is TGTGCCAGCAGTCCTCTGGGGAATATTGGAGATACGCAGTATTTT. The chain links TRBV12-3 or TRBV12-4 to TRBJ2-3; D is uncertain. The germline V and J ends were trimmed by 5 bases and 5 bases, with 17 bases remaining between them. This CDR3 comprises 15 residues.